A single sample is the source of the 19 T cell receptor beta chains below, sequenced in a study of T cell repertoires in cytomegalovirus infection. Antigens of these TCRs are unknown. One entry per CDR3 protein results from TCRdb running MiXCR on the reads. The sample gives 830,000 or so distinct CDR3 sequences, approximately 32% of which show up once; 9.5% to 15% is in the top ten. The material was cultured CD8+ T cells from PBMCs, obtained from culture after CMV antigen stimulation. The origin of the receptors is a human donor in good health (CMV status not recorded). Some clones in this sample may be carry-over from other donors' samples.

The V call is TRBV5-5, the J call TRBJ1-3; unclear D gene. V was trimmed by 4 bases and J by 0 bases, leaving 14 bases between them. CDR1 and CDR2 (germline): SGHKS, YYEKEE (reference sequence). The CDR3 consists of 16 residues. DNA for the CDR3: TGTGCCAGCAGCGAAAGACGGGCGAGCTCTGGAAACACCATATATTTT. Translated, it gives CASSERRASSGNTIYF. Filled out from reference TRBV5-5 and TRBJ1-3, the complete variable domain reads DAGVTQSPTHLIKTRGQQVTLRCSPISGHKSVSWYQQVLGQGPQFIFQYYEKEERGRGNFPDRFSARQFPNYSSELNVNALLLGDSALYLCASSERRASSGNTIYFGEGSWLTVV.

The gene calls are TRBV2 and TRBJ1-2, with D possibly TRBD1 on 6 matching bases. Germline V CDR1 and CDR2: SNHLY, FYNNEI. The length of the CDR3 is 16 residues. Trimming stripped 4 bases from V and 2 bases from J, with 17 bases between. This chain's CDR3 is CASSGTDQRENYGYTF. CDR3 sequence (DNA): TGTGCCAGCAGTGGGACAGATCAACGAGAGAACTATGGCTACACCTTC.

The CDR3 is CASSLVGAEAMRSYEQYF. The CDR3 DNA follows: TGTGCCAGCAGCTTGGTCGGGGCAGAAGCCATGAGGTCCTACGAGCAGTACTTC. The chain is built from TRBV5-6 and TRBJ2-7; possibly TRBD1 or TRBD2 for D (5 bases each). This CDR3 has 18 amino acids. The V end was cut by 0 bases, the J end by 1 base, with 20 bases between. The V gene's germline CDR1 is SGHDT and CDR2 YYEEEE.

A few counts support this clonotype. This chain connects TRBV12-3 or TRBV12-4 to TRBJ1-1, with a possible D match to TRBD1 (5 bases). The CDR3 runs 12 residues. The V and J ends lost 7 bases and 3 bases respectively, with 9 bases between them. CDR3 loop: CASIGRDTEAFF. CDR3 DNA sequence: TGTGCCAGCATCGGCAGGGACACTGAAGCTTTCTTT.

The table lists this clonotype with many counts. This chain uses TRBV7-9 with TRBJ1-1, with D uncertain. This CDR3 is built from 13 residues. Trimming removed 2 bases at V and 6 bases at J, with 10 bases between. The germline V gene encodes CDR1 SEHNR and CDR2 FQNEAQ (reference sequence). This chain's CDR3 is CASSLIGFAEAFF. CDR3 DNA sequence: TGTGCCAGCAGCTTAATAGGGTTCGCTGAAGCTTTCTTT.

This chain connects TRBV6-5 to TRBJ1-5; D is unclear. Germline V CDR1 and CDR2: MNHEY, SVGAGI. This CDR3 comprises 15 residues. V shed 3 bases and J shed 0 bases, with 9 bases lying between them. The CDR3 region has the DNA TGTGCCAGCAGTTATACCCACGATAGCAATCAGCCCCAGCATTTT. Encoded protein: CASSYTHDSNQPQHF.

The chain couples TRBV5-6 to TRBJ2-7; no reliable D call. Trimming removed 3 bases at V and 2 bases at J, with 15 bases between. This CDR3 has 15 residues. Germline V lookup: CDR1 SGHDT, CDR2 YYEEEE. The CDR3 DNA sequence: TGTGCCAGCAGCTCCTCAAACTCTAGGACCTACGAGCAGTACTTC. It codes for CASSSSNSRTYEQYF.

The V and J genes are TRBV6-5 and TRBJ2-4; D perhaps matches TRBD1 (7 bases). Germline loops: CDR1 MNHEY, CDR2 SVGAGI. This CDR3 comprises 13 residues. V shed 6 bases and J shed 8 bases, with 14 bases lying between them. CDR3 sequence (DNA): TGTGCCAGCAGCTTCCTCAGGGGGGACATTCAGTACTTC. It yields the protein CASSFLRGDIQYF.

This CDR3 is CASNQHPPWRGGINEQFF. CDR3 nucleotide sequence: TGTGCCAGCAACCAACATCCTCCTTGGCGGGGGGGGATCAATGAGCAGTTCTTC. This chain links TRBV7-3 with TRBJ2-1; the match to TRBD2 covers 9 bases. Germline CDR1 is SGHTA and CDR2 is FQGTGA. The CDR3 is 18 residues long. The J segment lost 6 bases and the V segment lost 7 bases, leaving 19 bases of the junction unmatched. Drawing the rest from reference TRBV7-3 and TRBJ2-1, the complete variable domain is GAGVSQTPSNKVTEKGKYVELRCDPISGHTALYWYRQSLGQGPEFLIYFQGTGAADDSGLPNDRFFAVRPEGSVSTLKIQRTERGDSAVYLCASNQHPPWRGGINEQFFGPGTRLTVL.

V and J are TRBV4-3 and TRBJ1-1; 8 nucleotides align to TRBD1. This CDR3 region has 15 residues. J was trimmed by 7 bases and V by 0 bases; bases with no gene match: 7. The germline V gene has CDR1 LGHNA and CDR2 YSLEER. The CDR3 region is CASSQDDHRGFEAFF. As DNA, the CDR3 is TGCGCCAGCAGCCAAGATGACCACAGGGGGTTTGAAGCTTTCTTT.

This clonotype appeared once. The J gene is TRBJ2-7, the V gene TRBV20-1; tentative D call: TRBD1 (6 bases). V was pared by 3 bases and J by 1 base, with 16 bases between. Germline-derived CDR1 and CDR2 are DFQATT and SNEGSKA (reference sequence). The CDR3 consists of 15 residues. The CDR3 region has the DNA TGCAGTGCTAGGGGGACATCTTTTAAATCCTACGAGCAGTACTTC. This translates into CSARGTSFKSYEQYF.

This clonotype has only a few counts. The chain has TRBV27 and TRBJ2-3, with D unresolved. V lost 2 bases to trimming and J lost 4 bases, with 13 bases between them. Germline V gene data show CDR1 as MNHEY and CDR2 as SMNVEV (reference sequence). The CDR3 sequence is 15 residues long. The CDR3 coding sequence is TGTGCCAGCAGTTTAGTAGCTCTGAGGCCAGATACGCAGTATTTT. It translates to CASSLVALRPDTQYF.

The chain joins TRBV4-1 to TRBJ2-1; 9 bases are a match to TRBD2. CDR1 is MGHRA, CDR2 YSYEKL, per germline. V lost 0 bases to trimming and J lost 4 bases; unmatched junction nucleotides: 4. This CDR3 has 16 amino acids. This chain's CDR3 is CASSQDGSGGYNEQFF. CDR3 coding DNA: TGCGCCAGCAGCCAAGATGGTAGCGGGGGATACAATGAGCAGTTCTTC.

This rearrangement joins TRBV5-5 to TRBJ1-5; no reliable D call. The germline V and J ends were trimmed by 2 bases and 4 bases, with 13 bases remaining between them. Germline-derived CDR1 and CDR2 are SGHKS and YYEKEE (reference sequence). The CDR3 is 15 residues long. The CDR3 bases are TGTGCCAGCAGCTTAGAACAGAGCAGGAATCAGCCCCAGCATTTT. Translated: CASSLEQSRNQPQHF.

The chain uses TRBV28 and TRBJ2-1; a weak D match, TRBD1 (7 bases). The germline CDR1 and CDR2 sequences are MDHEN and SYDVKM. The CDR3 spans 15 residues. Trimming pared 5 bases from V and 6 bases from J, leaving 17 bases between. CDR3 sequence: CASSARQGLFNEQFF. In DNA, the CDR3 is TGTGCCAGCAGTGCCAGACAGGGACTTTTCAATGAGCAGTTCTTC.

This clonotype has just a few counts. The chain uses TRBV15 and TRBJ2-1, with TRBD1 matching over 11 bases. The CDR3 is 21 amino acids. Unmatched junction bases numbered 17, after V lost 2 bases and J lost 2 bases. The V gene's germline CDR1 is LNHNV and CDR2 YYDKDF (reference sequence). The CDR3 nucleotides are TGTGCCACCAGCAGAACCTACGGACAGGGGGCGTTCAAAACGACCTACAATGAGCAGTTCTTC. It translates to CATSRTYGQGAFKTTYNEQFF.

The gene calls are TRBV7-8 and TRBJ2-1, with 9 bases fitting TRBD2. The CDR3 is made up of 16 amino acids. V gave up 1 base and J gave up 7 bases; unmatched junction bases: 8. From germline, CDR1 is SGHVS and CDR2 FQNEAQ. The chain's CDR3 is CASSLEFAGGGNEQFF. The CDR3 coding sequence is TGTGCCAGCAGCTTAGAGTTTGCGGGGGGGGGAAATGAGCAGTTCTTC. Combining the CDR3 with reference TRBV7-8 and TRBJ2-1 gives the whole variable domain GAGVSQSPRYKVAKRGQDVALRCDPISGHVSLFWYQQALGQGPEFLTYFQNEAQLDKSGLPSDRFFAERPEGSVSTLKIQRTQQEDSAVYLCASSLEFAGGGNEQFFGPGTRLTVL.

The gene calls are TRBV20-1 and TRBJ2-7; tentative D call: TRBD1 (5 bases). Germline CDR1 DFQATT, CDR2 SNEGSKA (reference sequence). The CDR3 totals 13 residues. V was shortened by 1 base and J by 0 bases, with 7 bases between the two germline ends. The CDR3 nucleotides are TGCAGTGCTAGAGTTGACAGCTCCTACGAGCAGTACGTC. This encodes CSARVDSSYEQYV.

The chain is built from TRBV6-1 and TRBJ1-6; the match to TRBD1 covers 10 bases. V lost 6 bases to trimming and J lost 9 bases; unmatched junction nucleotides: 5. From germline, CDR1 is MNHNS and CDR2 SASEGT. The CDR3 spans 14 residues. CDR3 loop: CASSSTGGTSPLHF. CDR3 bases: TGTGCCAGCAGCTCGACAGGGGGCACTTCACCCCTCCACTTT.